This entry is about one T cell receptor beta chain. Its antigen is still unknown. Base qualities are not recorded, but no much larger clone differs from it by a single base. TCRbeta CDR3 regions were amplified from genomic DNA by means of the immunoSEQ Assay, a bias-controlled multiplex PCR. As for how the authors treated the data: The number of nucleated cells in each sample was estimated by amplification of reference gene primers within the assay. To quantify the absolute abundance of each unique TCRbeta CDR3 rearrangement, sequence reads were collapsed and filtered. For each sample, productive Simpson clonality was calculated as the square root of Simpson's diversity index over productive rearrangements. TCRdb took this table from immuneACCESS and kept in-frame rearrangements with V and J called. Such tables lack part of the clones; where checked against another copy, unresolved V genes explain under half of the gap, and the rest is unexplained. D and trimming come from the DNA, and the V and J calls and clone size come from that table. The table for this sample lists under 20,000 clones; around 84% of them were counted only once. About 16% of the sample belongs to the ten largest clones.

The source of the sample is a study of blood T cell repertoires in COVID-19 (dated by TCRdb to about 2020). Study-level background: Collaborator samples came from the United States, Italy and Spain and covered acute and convalescent phases of COVID-19. The prospective study material was composed of cDNA or gDNA derived from T cells, B-cell-depleted T cells, or PBMCs. The dataset comprised deeply sampled blood TCRbeta repertoires from subjects exposed to, actively infected with, or recovered from COVID-19. A freely available public database, intended as a resource for researchers studying the immune response to SARS-CoV-2, is where the repertoires were released. Samples came from the ongoing ImmuneRACE study (first 160 participants) plus 1,254 subjects from 6 global collaborators. The sample metadata nearly always contained a de-identified subject ID, COVID-19 status, age in years and sex. HLA class I and class II types, where available, came from metadata supplied by the sample provider rather than from assay-based typing. General findings and caveats noted by the study authors: How much clinical and demographic metadata was included differed by source and by participant, and the metadata was provided uncurated.

As encoded in the germline V gene, CDR1 is SGHTA while CDR2 is FQGNSA. After removal of 4 bases from V and 3 bases from J, the junction retains 5 bases not matched to a gene. Including the terminal cysteine and phenylalanine, the CDR3 comprises 14 residues. Left in the record is the CDR3 DNA by itself, 42 bases read in frame from the first base. The collaborating institutions used their own protocols to collect whole blood in K2EDTA tubes. For TCRbeta analysis, collaborators shipped samples in one of three forms: frozen whole blood, isolated PBMCs, or DNA extracted from either of those sample types.

This chain joins TRBV7-2 to TRBJ2-7; the central 8 bases match TRBD1. Sequencing input: peripheral blood. The clonotype was recovered from a human donor with active COVID-19. The donor label of this sample is uncertain. The sequenced DNA is TGTGCCAGCAGCTGGGGACAGGCGAACTACGAGCAGTACTTC. This is translated as CASSWGQANYEQYF.